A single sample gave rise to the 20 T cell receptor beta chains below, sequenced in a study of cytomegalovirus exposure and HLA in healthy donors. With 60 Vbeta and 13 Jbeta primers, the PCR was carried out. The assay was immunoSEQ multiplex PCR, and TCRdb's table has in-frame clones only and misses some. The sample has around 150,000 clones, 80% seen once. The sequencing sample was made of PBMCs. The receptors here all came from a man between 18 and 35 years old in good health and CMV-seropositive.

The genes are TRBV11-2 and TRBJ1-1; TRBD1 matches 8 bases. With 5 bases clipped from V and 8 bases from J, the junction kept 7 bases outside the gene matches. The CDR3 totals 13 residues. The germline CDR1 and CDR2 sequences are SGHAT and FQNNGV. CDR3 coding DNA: TGTGCCAGCAGCAATTGGACAGGGTGGGAAGCTTTCTTT. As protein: CASSNWTGWEAFF.

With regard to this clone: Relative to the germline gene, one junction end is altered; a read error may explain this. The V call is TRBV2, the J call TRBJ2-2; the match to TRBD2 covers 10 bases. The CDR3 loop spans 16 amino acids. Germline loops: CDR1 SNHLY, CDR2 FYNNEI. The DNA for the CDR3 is TGTGCCAACAGTGAAGCGGGGGGGATTCTAGCCGGGGAGCTGTTTTTT. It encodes CANSEAGGILAGELFF.

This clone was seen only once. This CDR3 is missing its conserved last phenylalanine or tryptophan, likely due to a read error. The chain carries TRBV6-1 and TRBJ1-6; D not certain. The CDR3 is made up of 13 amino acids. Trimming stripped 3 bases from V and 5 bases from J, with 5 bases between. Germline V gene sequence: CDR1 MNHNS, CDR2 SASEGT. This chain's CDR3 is CASSESNNSPLHL. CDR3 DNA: TGTGCCAGCAGTGAGAGTAATAATTCACCCCTCCACCTT.

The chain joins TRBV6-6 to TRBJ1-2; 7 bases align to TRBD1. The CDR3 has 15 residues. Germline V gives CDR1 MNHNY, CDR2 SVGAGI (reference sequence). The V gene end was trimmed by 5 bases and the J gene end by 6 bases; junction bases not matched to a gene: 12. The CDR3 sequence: CASSGIRDRSHGYTF. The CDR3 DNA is TGTGCCAGCAGTGGTATCCGGGACAGATCCCATGGCTACACCTTC.

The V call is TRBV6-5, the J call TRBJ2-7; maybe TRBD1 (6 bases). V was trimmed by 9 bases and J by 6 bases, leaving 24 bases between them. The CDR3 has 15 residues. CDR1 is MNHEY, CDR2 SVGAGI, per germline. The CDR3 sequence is CASSYSRGGGREQYF. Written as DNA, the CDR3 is TGTGCCAGTTCCTACTCCCGGGGTGGGGGCCGCGAGCAGTACTTC.

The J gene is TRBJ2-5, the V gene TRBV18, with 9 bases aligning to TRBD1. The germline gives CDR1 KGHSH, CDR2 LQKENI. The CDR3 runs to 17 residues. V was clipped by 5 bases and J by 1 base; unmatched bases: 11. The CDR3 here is CASSLTQGAQGQETQYF. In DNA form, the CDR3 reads TGTGCCAGCTCATTAACACAGGGGGCGCAGGGCCAAGAGACCCAGTACTTC.

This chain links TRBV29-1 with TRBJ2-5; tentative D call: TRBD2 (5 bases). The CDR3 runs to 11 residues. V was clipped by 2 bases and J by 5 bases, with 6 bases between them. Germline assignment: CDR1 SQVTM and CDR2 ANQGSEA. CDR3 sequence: CSVEPGETQYF. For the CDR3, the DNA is TGCAGCGTTGAACCGGGGGAGACCCAGTACTTC.

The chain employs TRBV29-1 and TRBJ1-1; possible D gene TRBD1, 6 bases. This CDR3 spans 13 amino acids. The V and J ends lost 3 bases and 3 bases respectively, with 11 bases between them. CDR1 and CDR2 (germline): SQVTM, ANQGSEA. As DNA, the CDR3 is TGCAGCGTTGAGGGGGCGTCGGACACTGAAGCTTTCTTT. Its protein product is CSVEGASDTEAFF. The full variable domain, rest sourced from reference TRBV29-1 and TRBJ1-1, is SAVISQKPSRDICQRGTSLTIQCQVDSQVTMMFWYRQQPGQSLTLIATANQGSEATYESGFVIDKFPISRPNLTFSTLTVSNMSPEDSSIYLCSVEGASDTEAFFGQGTRLTVV.

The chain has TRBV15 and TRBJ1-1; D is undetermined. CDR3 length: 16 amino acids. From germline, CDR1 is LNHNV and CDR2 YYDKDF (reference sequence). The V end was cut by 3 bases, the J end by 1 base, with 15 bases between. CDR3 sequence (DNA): TGTGCCACCAGCAGGGATCTGTGGGCATCGAACACTGAAGCTTTCTTT. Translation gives CATSRDLWASNTEAFF.

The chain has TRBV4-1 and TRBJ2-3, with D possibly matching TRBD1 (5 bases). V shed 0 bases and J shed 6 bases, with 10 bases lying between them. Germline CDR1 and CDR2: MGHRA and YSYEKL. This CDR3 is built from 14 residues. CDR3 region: CASSQDRGVDTQYF. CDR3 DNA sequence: TGCGCCAGCAGCCAAGATAGGGGCGTGGATACGCAGTATTTT.

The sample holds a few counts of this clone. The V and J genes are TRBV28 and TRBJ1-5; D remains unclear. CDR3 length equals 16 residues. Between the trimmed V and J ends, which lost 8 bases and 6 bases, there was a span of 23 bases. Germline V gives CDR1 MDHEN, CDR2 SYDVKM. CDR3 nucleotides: TGTGCCAGCCTACCCCGCCGGGGTGTTATTAGTCAGCCCCAGCATTTT. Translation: CASLPRRGVISQPQHF.

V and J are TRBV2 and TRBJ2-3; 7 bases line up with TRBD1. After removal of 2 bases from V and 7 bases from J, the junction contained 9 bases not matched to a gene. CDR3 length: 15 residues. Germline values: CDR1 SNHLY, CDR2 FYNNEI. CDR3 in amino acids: CASSERDRVGNTQYF. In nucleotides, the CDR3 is TGTGCCAGCAGTGAAAGGGACAGAGTAGGGAATACGCAGTATTTT.

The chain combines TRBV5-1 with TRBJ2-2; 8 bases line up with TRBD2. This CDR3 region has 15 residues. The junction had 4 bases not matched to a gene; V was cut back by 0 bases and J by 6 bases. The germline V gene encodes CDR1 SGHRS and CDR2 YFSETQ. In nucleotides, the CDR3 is TGCGCCAGCAGCTTGGATGTCGGGAGGGCCGGGGAGCTGTTTTTT. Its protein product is CASSLDVGRAGELFF.

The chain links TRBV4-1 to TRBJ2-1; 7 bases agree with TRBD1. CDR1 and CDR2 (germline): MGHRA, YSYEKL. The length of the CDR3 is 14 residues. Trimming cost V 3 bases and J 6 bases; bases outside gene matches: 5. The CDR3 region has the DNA TGCGCCAGCAGCCAGCTAGACAGGGCCAATGAGCAGTTCTTC. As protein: CASSQLDRANEQFF.

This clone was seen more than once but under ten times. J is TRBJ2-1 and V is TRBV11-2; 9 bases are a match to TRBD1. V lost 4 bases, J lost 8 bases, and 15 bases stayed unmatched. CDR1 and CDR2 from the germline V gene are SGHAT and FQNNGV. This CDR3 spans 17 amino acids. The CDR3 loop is CASSSVTGGFGSDEQFF. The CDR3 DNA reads TGTGCCAGCAGCTCGGTGACAGGGGGGTTTGGTTCCGATGAGCAGTTCTTC.

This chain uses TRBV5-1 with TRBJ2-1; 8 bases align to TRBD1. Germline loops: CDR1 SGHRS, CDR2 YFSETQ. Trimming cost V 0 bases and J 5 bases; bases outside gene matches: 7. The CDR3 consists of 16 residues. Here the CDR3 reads CASSLVSGGADNEQFF. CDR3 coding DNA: TGCGCCAGCAGCTTGGTGTCAGGGGGCGCAGACAATGAGCAGTTCTTC. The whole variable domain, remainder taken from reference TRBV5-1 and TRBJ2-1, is KAGVTQTPRYLIKTRGQQVTLSCSPISGHRSVSWYQQTPGQGLQFLFEYFSETQRNKGNFPGRFSGRQFSNSRSEMNVSTLELGDSALYLCASSLVSGGADNEQFFGPGTRLTVL.

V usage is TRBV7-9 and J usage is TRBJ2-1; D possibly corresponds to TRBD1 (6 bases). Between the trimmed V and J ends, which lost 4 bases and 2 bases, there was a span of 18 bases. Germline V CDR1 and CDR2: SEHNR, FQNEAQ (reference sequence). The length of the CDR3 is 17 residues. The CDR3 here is CASSSPFGTTPYNEQFF. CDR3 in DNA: TGTGCCAGCAGCTCCCCATTCGGGACAACCCCCTACAATGAGCAGTTCTTC.

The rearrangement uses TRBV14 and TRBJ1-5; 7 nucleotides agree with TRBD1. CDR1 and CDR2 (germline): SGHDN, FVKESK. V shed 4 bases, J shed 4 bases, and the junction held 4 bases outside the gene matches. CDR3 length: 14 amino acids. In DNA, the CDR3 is TGTGCCAGCAGCCGTGGGACAGTAAATCAGCCCCAGCATTTT. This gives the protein CASSRGTVNQPQHF.

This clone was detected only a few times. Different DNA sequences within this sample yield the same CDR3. DNA for the CDR3: TGTGCCAGTAGTATAGGGACAGGGCTCTCCTACGAGCAGTACTTC. Its translation: CASSIGTGLSYEQYF. The V gene is TRBV19, the J gene TRBJ2-7, with 8 positions matching TRBD1. V gave up 1 base and J gave up 0 bases; unmatched junction bases: 2. Germline CDR1 and CDR2: LNHDA and SQIVND (reference sequence). The CDR3 spans 15 residues.

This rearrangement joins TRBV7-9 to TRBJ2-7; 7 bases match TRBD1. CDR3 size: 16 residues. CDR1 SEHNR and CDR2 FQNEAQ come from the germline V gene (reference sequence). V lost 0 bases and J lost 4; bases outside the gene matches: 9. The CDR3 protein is CASSLATGSSIYEQYF. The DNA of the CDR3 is TGTGCCAGCAGCTTAGCGACAGGGTCCTCTATATACGAGCAGTACTTC.